The text below deals with one T cell receptor (beta chain). This clonotype was seen at least ten times. There are no base qualities to consult, and no much larger clone falls within one base. The treatment or condition tag for this specimen amounts to: live attenuated yellow fever vaccine strain. A standard Ficoll-Paque protocol was used to isolate PBMCs from peripheral blood. Epitope-specific CD8 T cells were sorted with a dextramer loaded with the yellow fever NS4B epitope peptide, together with anti-CD3 and anti-CD8 staining. RNA was extracted with TriZol from bulk PBMCs, CD4 and CD8 fractions, and dextramer-positive and dextramer-negative fractions. TCR cDNA was synthesized by 5'RACE template switching, which introduced a universal primer site and unique molecular identifiers. Priming of cDNA synthesis was performed from both the TCR alpha and TCR beta constant segments. Libraries were amplified in two PCR steps, with sample barcodes and sequencing adapters added in the second step. Libraries were sequenced on Illumina HiSeq 2500 (2x100 bp) or NovaSeq (2x150 bp). The study's processing was this. MIGEC handled demultiplexing of reads and collapsing into UMI consensus sequences, while MiXCR performed V(D)J alignment. Using edgeR on replicate PBMC samples, clonotypes were called vaccine-responding if FDR was below 0.01 and the log2 fold change was above 5 up to day 15. Each bulk clonotype received a CD4 or CD8 identity based on whether the sequenced CD4 or CD8 repertoire contained that clonotype at higher abundance. Clonotypes enriched at least 10-fold in dextramer-positive over dextramer-negative fractions were defined as NS4B-specific, and CD4-biased clonotypes were excluded. TCRdb itself trimmed the public reads at Q25 with fastp, ran MiXCR and retained productive beta chains. CDR3 protein duplicates are merged, each entry listing the most common genes and DNA. These V and J calls are TCRdb output, not the study's own analysis. Across this sample there are roughly 48,000 distinct CDR3 sequences, with less than 8.5% seen only once. The ten largest account for 24% of the sample.

This record belongs to a study of T cells after yellow fever vaccination (dated by TCRdb to about 2019). Some background on the complete study: Libraries from fractions with low cell numbers were prepared with the SMART-Seq v4 Ultra Low Input RNA kit. To track T-cell clones before and after primary and booster YFV17D yellow fever vaccination, bulk TCR alpha and beta repertoires were sequenced longitudinally. The cohort comprised two healthy male donors, one aged 18 to 29 and one aged 30 to 40 years. Blood was drawn at multiple timepoints before and after primary and secondary immunization, with bulk PBMC replicates and cell subsets isolated. Findings and caveats that apply to the study as a whole: Only two donors were included in the study, so the extent to which the findings can be generalized is limited. Computational filtering was required because FACS-sorted repertoires could contain abundant contaminating clonotypes from the bulk population. Most clones expanded after primary vaccination were re-detected after the booster (about 96% of CD4 and 88% of CD8), suggesting broad memory maintenance. A small share of clonotypes was detected in both CD4 and CD8 compartments, with the overlap likely arising from convergent recombination. The secondary T-cell response was found to be weaker but faster than the primary response, with a peak reached on day 5 rather than on day 15.

Taken from cysteine to phenylalanine, the CDR3 has 17 residues. Only the CDR3 DNA stays, 51 bases, in frame from base 1. V and J are trimmed by 0 bases and 3 bases, and the gene matches miss 6 bases of the junction. From a lookup of the germline V gene, CDR1 and CDR2 are LGHNA and YSLEER. The specimen was CD8+ T cells not binding an NS4B(214-222) dextramer, sorted from PBMCs, collected more than 35 days after the first yellow fever vaccination. The cell subset or site label of this sample denotes: NS4B epitope dextramer-negative CD8 T cells. The V and J genes are TRBV4-3 and TRBJ2-1; the central 9 bases match TRBD2. The sequence was obtained from a man between 18 and 35 years old who received the YFV17D yellow fever vaccine. The CDR3 in this case is CASSQDGRGGVYNEQFF. DNA sequence: TGCGCCAGCAGCCAAGATGGGCGGGGGGGCGTCTACAATGAGCAGTTCTTC.